Below are 17 T cell receptor beta chains sequenced from a single sample in a study of type 1 regulatory T cells (dated by TCRdb to about 2021). The instrument was an Illumina MiSeq. The public reads were reanalyzed by TCRdb: fastp trimming at Q25, MiXCR alignment, in-frame beta chains only. Identical CDR3 protein sequences are pooled into one entry, listed with their most common genes and DNA. For this sample the table gives 80,000 to 100,000 distinct CDR3 sequences, of which roughly 28% were detected only once. The top ten clones comprise 2.2% of the sample. Sequenced input: CD4+ T cells, either the whole sample or a sorted fraction (not recorded which). These receptors were obtained from a human donor in good health.

In its sample, this clonotype was seen a few times. In nucleotides, the CDR3 is TGTGCCAGCAGCTTATCCGGGGAGCAGTACTTC. It encodes CASSLSGEQYF. This chain uses TRBV7-9 with TRBJ2-7; no definite D call. From germline, CDR1 is SEHNR and CDR2 FQNEAQ (reference sequence). Deletions cut 2 bases from V and 7 bases from J, with 6 bases between. The CDR3 consists of 11 residues.

This clonotype has only a few counts. The chain links TRBV5-1 to TRBJ2-1; TRBD2 matches at 7 bases. The CDR3 runs to 12 residues. Per the germline V gene, CDR1 is SGHRS and CDR2 is YFSETQ. V dropped 3 bases and J dropped 9; count of bases not matched to a gene: 3. CDR3 amino acids: CASSSGGFEQFF. The CDR3 bases are TGCGCCAGCAGCTCCGGGGGGTTTGAGCAGTTCTTC.

The rearrangement uses TRBV5-1 and TRBJ1-1; no clear D gene. Germline CDR1 SGHRS, CDR2 YFSETQ. The CDR3 runs to 14 residues. V shed 2 bases and J shed 1 base, with 9 bases lying between them. The CDR3 loop is CASSLGFANTEAFF. As DNA, the CDR3 is TGCGCCAGCAGCTTAGGGTTCGCGAACACTGAAGCTTTCTTT.

This chain uses TRBV5-1 with TRBJ2-1; possible D gene TRBD2, 6 bases. Germline V gene data show CDR1 as SGHRS and CDR2 as YFSETQ. There are 15 residues in the CDR3. V was shortened by 0 bases and J by 9 bases, with 16 bases between the two germline ends. CDR3 coding DNA: TGCGCCAGCAGCTTGGATCTGTGGCGGGATTTTGAGCAGTTCTTC. Residues: CASSLDLWRDFEQFF.

J is TRBJ2-3 and V is TRBV20-1; D is unclear. V was trimmed by 3 bases and J by 5 bases, leaving 15 bases between them. This CDR3 is 14 amino acids long. Germline V gene lookup returns CDR1 DFQATT and CDR2 SNEGSKA (reference sequence). The CDR3 reads CSASGLVTVDTQYF. The CDR3 nucleotides read TGCAGTGCTAGTGGGCTAGTGACCGTAGATACGCAGTATTTT.

The sample holds many counts of this clonotype. The chain uses TRBV11-2 and TRBJ2-3; D gene unclear. This CDR3 has 14 residues. V lost 5 bases, J lost 3 bases, and 12 bases lay in between. The V gene's germline CDR1 is SGHAT and CDR2 FQNNGV. The CDR3 protein is CASSPLDGTDTQYF. DNA for the CDR3: TGTGCCAGCAGCCCCTTGGACGGGACAGATACGCAGTATTTT.

The chain has TRBV12-3 or TRBV12-4 and TRBJ1-2; the match to TRBD1 covers 7 bases. This CDR3 has 14 amino acids. The junction had 7 bases not matched to a gene; V was cut back by 5 bases and J by 4 bases. The CDR3 region has the DNA TGTGCCAGCAGTCAGGGGGGGCGAAGCTATGGCTACACCTTC. Translation gives CASSQGGRSYGYTF.

The chain couples TRBV29-1 to TRBJ2-1; 14 bases match TRBD2. From germline, CDR1 is SQVTM and CDR2 ANQGSEA. J was trimmed by 7 bases and V by 4 bases; bases with no gene match: 9. The CDR3 is 16 residues long. The CDR3 sequence: CSVAPRLAGGGNEQFF. The CDR3 nucleotides are TGCAGCGTTGCCCCCCGACTAGCGGGAGGGGGAAATGAGCAGTTCTTC.

The table lists this clonotype with a few counts. V usage is TRBV29-1 and J usage is TRBJ2-3; maybe TRBD1 (5 bases). Germline V gene lookup returns CDR1 SQVTM and CDR2 ANQGSEA. Trimming cost V 4 bases and J 0 bases, with 14 bases left between them. The CDR3 extends over 15 amino acids. The CDR3 sequence is CSVAIGAGSTDTQYF. DNA for the CDR3: TGCAGCGTTGCGATTGGGGCAGGAAGCACAGATACGCAGTATTTT.

The chain carries TRBV6-1 and TRBJ2-3; 9 nucleotides line up with TRBD2. V was clipped by 6 bases and J by 6 bases; unmatched bases: 7. There are 14 residues in the CDR3. Germline-derived CDR1 and CDR2 are MNHNS and SASEGT. CDR3 amino acids: CASRGLAPPDTQYF. DNA for the CDR3: TGTGCCAGCAGAGGACTAGCGCCCCCCGATACGCAGTATTTT.

This clonotype was counted only a few times. The CDR3 here is CAWSVEWGRGTEAFF. The CDR3 region has the DNA TGTGCCTGGAGTGTAGAGTGGGGGAGAGGTACTGAAGCTTTCTTT. The chain employs TRBV30 and TRBJ1-1; a possible D gene is TRBD1 (5 bases). Trimming removed 0 bases at V and 5 bases at J, with 16 bases between. This CDR3 has 15 amino acids. Germline assignment: CDR1 GTSNPN and CDR2 SVGIG (reference sequence).

This clonotype was counted a few times. This rearrangement joins TRBV7-2 to TRBJ2-7, with D perhaps matching TRBD2 (5 bases). CDR1 SGHTA and CDR2 FQGNSA come from the germline V gene. Trimming shortened V by 5 bases and J by 5 bases, and 7 bases separated the two germline ends. This CDR3 spans 11 amino acids. In DNA, the CDR3 is TGTGCCAGCAGCCCGAGGGACGAGCAGTACTTC. Translation: CASSPRDEQYF.

The rearrangement joins TRBV24-1 to TRBJ2-7; tentatively, D is TRBD1 (5 bases). Germline V gene lookup returns CDR1 KGHDR and CDR2 SFDVKD. V lost 7 bases, J lost 6 bases, and 6 bases lay in between. The CDR3 sequence is 10 residues long. CDR3 sequence: CATRGPEQYF. As DNA, the CDR3 is TGTGCCACCAGGGGGCCCGAGCAGTACTTC.

This clonotype appeared a few times. The V and J genes are TRBV20-1 and TRBJ2-5; D tentatively reads TRBD1 or TRBD2 (5 bases each). Germline-derived CDR1 and CDR2 are DFQATT and SNEGSKA (reference sequence). The CDR3 covers 13 residues. V lost 6 bases, J lost 2 bases, and 13 bases lay in between. The CDR3 bases are TGCAGTGCGGGGGAGAGTATTCAAGAGACCCAGTACTTC. The encoded protein is CSAGESIQETQYF.

CDR3 amino acids: CASSQRRAGGADTQYF. As DNA, the CDR3 is TGTGCCAGCAGCCAAAGGCGGGCGGGAGGAGCAGATACGCAGTATTTT. The chain joins TRBV11-2 to TRBJ2-3; 8 nucleotides line up with TRBD2. This CDR3 region has 16 residues. Germline loops: CDR1 SGHAT, CDR2 FQNNGV. With V trimmed by 5 bases and J by 4 bases, 11 bases remained unmatched.

The chain carries TRBV11-2 and TRBJ2-1; TRBD2 aligns across 10 bases. The CDR3 has 16 amino acids. J lost 1 base, V lost 5 bases, and 5 bases had no gene match. CDR1 is SGHAT and CDR2 is FQNNGV in the germline V gene. The CDR3 sequence is CASSPRTSGSYNEQFF. The CDR3, as DNA: TGTGCCAGCAGCCCCAGGACTAGCGGTTCCTACAATGAGCAGTTCTTC.

In its sample, this clonotype was seen a few times. The rearrangement links TRBV5-1 to TRBJ2-7, with D perhaps matching TRBD2 (5 bases). The CDR3 contains 11 residues. V lost 5 bases and J 6 bases, leaving 9 bases between the germline ends. The germline gives CDR1 SGHRS, CDR2 YFSETQ. CDR3 in amino acids: CASRAAGEQYF. The CDR3 DNA is TGCGCCAGCAGGGCTGCGGGCGAGCAGTACTTC.